A selection of T cell receptor beta chains follows, all from one sample in a study of blood T cells in healthy people across ages. TCRdb re-called the 5' RACE reads through MiXCR, storing one row per CDR3 protein. The sample has 800,000 or so distinct CDR3 sequences, 20% to 30% seen once. This sample also appeared in a second study, on T cells of mothers and their children.

Material for sequencing was blood. The receptors were gathered from a boy younger than 18 in good health. Each CDR3 is given with its conserved first and last residue. Size is stated for part of the rows, as once, few or many counts, or as a class when the clone is expanded.

j_call v_call clone_size cdr3_aa
TRBJ1-5 TRBV28 few CASTLRFYERGGNQPQHF
TRBJ2-2 TRBV12-3/TRBV12-4 . CASSFSRWTNTGELFF
TRBJ2-7 TRBV5-5 . CASSWGQGVGFEQYF
TRBJ1-2 TRBV24-1 few CATSDAGTGTYGYTF
TRBJ2-4 TRBV27 . CASRGGTDRQYF
TRBJ2-5 TRBV7-9 many CASSPSGSETQYF
TRBJ1-5 TRBV18 . CASSPLGDQPQHF
TRBJ2-1 TRBV12-3/TRBV12-4 few CASRPGTGPSSYNEQFF
TRBJ2-5 TRBV2 . CASSVWEETQYF
TRBJ2-7 TRBV4-1 . CASSQVLESYEQYF
. TRBV29-1 . CTLAGDPNEQFF
TRBJ2-1 TRBV7-9 . CASSFPGQGHSYNEQFF
TRBJ2-3 TRBV29-1 . CSVEPLGLASASTDTQYF
TRBJ1-2 TRBV6-5 . CASAPRGYYGYTF
TRBJ1-1 TRBV7-9 few CASSPGVQGTTENTEAFF
TRBJ1-3 TRBV14 few CASSQVGGNTIYF
TRBJ2-5 TRBV11-3 many CASSPDRVETQYF
TRBJ1-1 TRBV6-2/TRBV6-3 . CASSPSIRDRGLNTEAFF
TRBJ2-7 TRBV11-2 . CASSWGGGSYEQYF
TRBJ1-3 TRBV5-6 few CASSLAPAEHSGNTIYF
TRBJ1-1 TRBV5-1 . CASSSRDRVLDTEAFF
TRBJ2-1 TRBV6-1 . CASSDAGTGGNNEQFF
. TRBV14 . CASSMRLAGGNEQFF
TRBJ2-6 TRBV4-3 . CASSHRGSGANVLTF
TRBJ2-5 TRBV12-3/TRBV12-4 few CASRLDNQETQYF
TRBJ1-5 TRBV2 . CASSVGNSNQPQHF
TRBJ1-2 TRBV28 few CASSPWVGGAGYTF
TRBJ2-1 TRBV4-3 few CASSQESPAGMYNEQFF
TRBJ2-3 TRBV3-1 once CASSRGGLAGSSTDTQYF
TRBJ2-7 TRBV4-2 . CASSQLSTERSYEQYF
TRBJ2-2 TRBV7-2 . CASSLGGLLRSTGELFF
TRBJ1-2 TRBV12-3/TRBV12-4 few CASSDRGGFFRGYTF
TRBJ2-5 TRBV7-8 . CASSSRQGDGETQYF
. TRBV4-3 . CASSQAGGETYEQYF
TRBJ1-2 TRBV5-5 . CASRQGQEYGYTF
TRBJ2-5 TRBV7-9 . CASSSGQTSGSQETQYF
TRBJ2-1 TRBV3-1 . CASSQASNNEQFF
TRBJ2-3 TRBV29-1 . CSVPLAGVTDTQYF
TRBJ1-1 TRBV6-6 few CASREGQTMNTEAFF
TRBJ2-3 TRBV29-1 few CSVKSGDTQYF
TRBJ2-7 TRBV21-1 few CASSVVETYEQYF
TRBJ2-1 TRBV28 few CASRLGTSGSNEQFF
TRBJ2-5 TRBV7-9 . CASSLAWVAATQETQYF
TRBJ2-6 TRBV6-2/TRBV6-3 few CASSRGISGANVLTF
TRBJ1-2 TRBV7-9 . CASSLVGREGYTF
TRBJ2-3 TRBV2 few CASRDYQDTDTQYF
TRBJ2-5 TRBV29-1 . CSVEQAGGETQYF
TRBJ1-1 TRBV9 . CASSVGADTEAFF
TRBJ1-2 TRBV12-3/TRBV12-4 . CASRQGHYGYTF
TRBJ2-1 TRBV7-9 . CAIPNPGAGTDNNEQFF
TRBJ1-4 TRBV30 few CAWSGARTYGVGSNEKLFF
. TRBV29-1 few CSVAQGAYEQYF
TRBJ2-5 TRBV21-1 few CASSKGLGDGETQYF
TRBJ2-3 TRBV11-2 . CASSPAPEASGRSDTQYF